These 12 T cell receptor beta chains were all obtained from the same sample, sequenced in a study of early T cells in non-severe SARS-CoV-2 infection. TCRdb fed the 5' RACE reads into MiXCR, producing one record per CDR3 protein. Seen here are roughly 30,000 distinct CDR3 sequences, approximately 6.4% observed once, and the top ten hold about 32%. The sequenced sample was whole blood, obtained at baseline. The receptors were gathered from an adult who was a healthcare worker with PCR-confirmed SARS-CoV-2 infection or an uninfected control (not recorded which).

This clonotype occurred many times. J is TRBJ2-7 and V is TRBV12-3 or TRBV12-4; 13 positions agree with TRBD2. Trimming removed 2 bases from V and 4 bases from J; junction bases left unmatched: 5. This CDR3 region has 16 residues. CDR3 protein: CASSLSGLAGVYEQYF. The DNA for the CDR3 is TGTGCCAGCAGTTTAAGCGGACTAGCGGGAGTTTACGAGCAGTACTTC.

This clonotype showed up many times. The CDR3 DNA reads TGTGCCAGCAGCCAGGGCTTAGCGGCCAGCACAGATACGCAGTATTTT. This encodes CASSQGLAASTDTQYF. This chain links TRBV4-2 with TRBJ2-3; D is perhaps TRBD2 (6 bases). V shed 3 bases and J shed 0 bases, with 13 bases lying between them. Germline V lookup: CDR1 LGHNA, CDR2 YNFKEQ. The CDR3 contains 16 residues.

At least ten counts were recorded for this clonotype. This chain links TRBV3-1 with TRBJ1-1; possibly TRBD1 for D (6 bases). Germline loops: CDR1 LGHDT, CDR2 YNNKEL (reference sequence). V shed 4 bases and J shed 5 bases, with 17 bases lying between them. The CDR3 is 15 residues long. In DNA, the CDR3 is TGTGCCAGCAGCCCCATCGACAGGAAGGGGACTGAAGCTTTCTTT. This gives the protein CASSPIDRKGTEAFF.

This clonotype has at least ten counts. The chain links TRBV20-1 to TRBJ2-2, with a possible D match to TRBD1 (6 bases). The V end was cut by 7 bases, the J end by 3 bases, with 12 bases between. There are 13 residues in the CDR3. The germline gives CDR1 DFQATT, CDR2 SNEGSKA (reference sequence). CDR3 sequence reads: CSGQGLDTGELFF. The CDR3, as DNA: TGCAGTGGGCAGGGGCTTGACACCGGGGAGCTGTTTTTT.

At least ten counts were recorded for this clonotype. The V gene is TRBV14, the J gene TRBJ1-2; 9 bases match TRBD1. J was trimmed by 6 bases and V by 1 base; bases with no gene match: 3. CDR3 length: 14 amino acids. The germline V gene encodes CDR1 SGHDN and CDR2 FVKESK. The CDR3 bases are TGTGCCAGCAGCCAAGGAGGACAGGGGAATGGCTACACCTTC. This codes for CASSQGGQGNGYTF.

This clonotype has at least ten counts. The chain joins TRBV12-5 to TRBJ2-1; D is possibly TRBD1 or TRBD2 (5 bases each). The germline CDR1 and CDR2 sequences are LGHNT and FRNRAP. Trimming stripped 2 bases from V and 4 bases from J, with 15 bases between. The length of the CDR3 is 16 residues. CDR3 loop: CASGLHPGQPYNEQFF. The CDR3 nucleotides are TGTGCTAGTGGTTTGCACCCGGGGCAGCCTTACAATGAGCAGTTCTTC.

In its sample, this clonotype was seen many times. The CDR3 coding sequence is TGTGCTAGTGCCCCGCCGACGGGGGGCTACACCTTC. Translated: CASAPPTGGYTF. The rearrangement uses TRBV12-5 and TRBJ1-2; no reliable D call. V dropped 7 bases and J dropped 8 bases, with 14 bases sitting between them. The CDR3 length is 12 residues. Germline CDR1 is LGHNT and CDR2 is FRNRAP.

At least ten counts were recorded for this clonotype. The rearrangement links TRBV30 to TRBJ1-1, with D uncertain. CDR1 and CDR2 from the germline V gene are GTSNPN and SVGIG (reference sequence). The CDR3 has 14 amino acids. The CDR3 DNA is TGTGCACTGAACAGCGGGTCGAAGAACACTGAAGCTTTCTTT. Translated: CALNSGSKNTEAFF.

This clonotype showed up many times. The J gene is TRBJ2-1, the V gene TRBV24-1; D gene uncertain. The CDR3 spans 15 residues. V gave up 2 bases and J gave up 4 bases, with 11 bases separating them. Looked up from germline, CDR1 is KGHDR and CDR2 is SFDVKD. CDR3 amino acids: CATSDSRRVYNEQFF. CDR3 nucleotides: TGTGCCACCAGTGATTCCCGGAGAGTTTACAATGAGCAGTTCTTC.

The chain has TRBV18 and TRBJ2-7, with 8 bases lining up with TRBD2. The CDR3 has 15 residues. V dropped 6 bases and J dropped 7; count of bases not matched to a gene: 14. CDR1 KGHSH and CDR2 LQKENI come from the germline V gene. The CDR3 DNA reads as TGTGCCAGCTCCCCGGGGGGGGCCCCCCAAGAGGAGCAGTACTTC. Encoded protein: CASSPGGAPQEEQYF.

This clonotype was detected many times. The chain is built from TRBV28 and TRBJ2-7; TRBD1 matches at 11 bases. Germline values: CDR1 MDHEN, CDR2 SYDVKM. V lost 11 bases and J lost 2; bases outside the gene matches: 5. The CDR3 spans 13 residues. The CDR3 DNA reads TGTGCCGGCCGGGACAGGGGGACCTACGAGCAGTACTTC. The encoded protein is CAGRDRGTYEQYF. Supplemented by reference TRBV28 and TRBJ2-7, the full variable domain reads DVKVTQSSRYLVKRTGEKVFLECVQDMDHENMFWYRQDPGLGLRLIYFSYDVKMKEKGDIPEGYSVSREKKERFSLILESASTNQTSMYLCAGRDRGTYEQYFGPGTRLTVT.

CDR3: CASSLGPAGVAPEQYF. The CDR3 nucleotides read TGTGCCAGCAGTTTGGGACCAGCGGGAGTCGCCCCCGAGCAGTACTTC. This chain joins TRBV7-6 and TRBJ2-7; 8 bases align to TRBD2. V was pared by 6 bases and J by 6 bases, with 16 bases of the junction left unmatched. Germline V gene lookup returns CDR1 SGHVS and CDR2 FNYEAQ. The CDR3 spans 16 residues. The full variable domain, in which reference TRBV7-6 and TRBJ2-7 provide the parts outside the CDR3, is GAGVSQSPRYKVTKRGQDVALRCDPISGHVSLYWYRQALGQGPEFLTYFNYEAQQDKSGLPNDRFSAERPEGSISTLTIQRTEQRDSAMYRCASSLGPAGVAPEQYFGPGTRLTVT.